This paragraph reports one T cell receptor (beta chain). The data were taken from a study of shared T cell receptors in the human thymus. Sequencing was performed with immunoSEQ multiplex PCR; in TCRdb, only in-frame clones are kept and a portion is missing. The sample has hundreds of thousands of clones, roughly 90% seen once. The CDR3 covers 16 residues. Trimming cost V 4 bases and J 2 bases; bases outside gene matches: 10. Per the germline V gene, CDR1 is SGHNT and CDR2 is YYREEE (reference sequence). These data are also associated with another study on human thymus T cells. Turning to that study: Thymus was obtained from resections taken during corrective heart surgery. Use of V and J genes seemed skewed within the thymic and blood repertoires. Unrelated individuals reportedly shared highly overlapping thymic TCR repertoires.

The sequence derives from a boy under two years old with a congenital heart defect. The chain recombines TRBV5-4 with TRBJ2-3; 7 bases fit TRBD2. Sequencing was performed on thymocytes. The CDR3 loop reads CASSLQLSGITDTQYF. CDR3 nucleotide sequence: TGTGCCAGCAGCCTCCAGCTCAGCGGGATCACAGATACGCAGTATTTT.